The 12 T cell receptor beta chains below come from one sample, sequenced in a study of beta chain features in type 1 diabetes. Since all of the isolated RNA was reverse transcribed, expressed TCRB transcripts were what got sequenced. TCRdb keeps only in-frame clones here, not all; method: immunoSEQ multiplex PCR. Seen here are some 45,000 clones, roughly 49% observed once, and the top ten hold around 2.1%. Sequenced material: Tregs from blood. All receptors derive from a woman between 18 and 29 years old in good health.

The CDR3 DNA reads as TGTGCCAGCAGGATGTCGGGACTTGGGACCTACAATGAGCAGTTCTTC. It specifies CASRMSGLGTYNEQFF. The chain is built from TRBV28 and TRBJ2-1, with D possibly matching TRBD2 (6 bases). The CDR3 has 16 residues. Germline V gene sequence: CDR1 MDHEN, CDR2 SYDVKM. With 6 bases removed from V and 2 bases from J, the gap between germline ends came to 17 bases.

A few counts support this clone. This chain connects TRBV6-5 to TRBJ1-4, with 9 nucleotides matching TRBD1. The trim removed 2 bases at V and 10 bases at J, leaving 8 bases unmatched. Germline V lookup: CDR1 MNHEY, CDR2 SVGAGI. The CDR3 runs to 15 residues. CDR3 sequence: CASSYRGQGRVKLFF. In nucleotides, the CDR3 is TGTGCCAGCAGTTACAGGGGACAGGGACGGGTAAAACTGTTTTTT.

CDR3: CASSSGQTNEKLFF. CDR3 DNA: TGTGCCAGTAGTTCCGGACAGACAAATGAAAAACTGTTTTTT. The genes are TRBV19 and TRBJ1-4, with a possible D match to TRBD1 (6 bases). The ends were cut back, 5 bases at V and 5 bases at J, with 12 bases in the middle. The V gene's germline CDR1 is LNHDA and CDR2 SQIVND (reference sequence). The CDR3 has 14 amino acids. Filled out from reference TRBV19 and TRBJ1-4, the complete variable domain reads DGGITQSPKYLFRKEGQNVTLSCEQNLNHDAMYWYRQDPGQGLRLIYYSQIVNDFQKGDIAEGYSVSREKKESFPLTVTSAQKNPTAFYLCASSSGQTNEKLFFGSGTQLSVL.

In its sample, this clone was seen once. V is TRBV5-1 and J is TRBJ2-5; the D is unclear. Trimming shortened V by 4 bases and J by 2 bases, and 15 bases separated the two germline ends. Germline V CDR1 and CDR2: SGHRS, YFSETQ. This CDR3 spans 15 amino acids. The chain's CDR3 is CASSPTRPKQETQYF. The CDR3 DNA reads TGCGCCAGCAGCCCTACCAGGCCAAAACAAGAGACCCAGTACTTC. Complete variable domain (other parts from reference TRBV5-1 and TRBJ2-5): KAGVTQTPRYLIKTRGQQVTLSCSPISGHRSVSWYQQTPGQGLQFLFEYFSETQRNKGNFPGRFSGRQFSNSRSEMNVSTLELGDSALYLCASSPTRPKQETQYFGPGTRLLVL.

CDR3 bases: TGTGCCAGCAGCCAAGATCCACAGGGGGCGGGGGAGCAGTACTTC. Translating gives CASSQDPQGAGEQYF. This chain connects TRBV4-2 to TRBJ2-7; TRBD1 aligns across 9 bases. The V gene's germline CDR1 is LGHNA and CDR2 YNFKEQ. V was pared by 0 bases and J by 7 bases, with 7 bases of the junction left unmatched. This CDR3 contains 15 residues.

The V call is TRBV10-2, the J call TRBJ1-5, with 7 bases identical to TRBD1. Trimming took 8 bases from V and 4 from J; bases not matched to a gene: 5. The CDR3 is 13 amino acids. Germline V gene sequence: CDR1 WSHSY, CDR2 SAAADI. The CDR3 loop is CASVRGLNQPQHF. The CDR3 nucleotides are TGCGCCAGCGTGAGGGGGCTGAATCAGCCCCAGCATTTT.

V is TRBV10-3 and J is TRBJ2-1; 7 bases map to TRBD2. Germline assignment: CDR1 ENHRY and CDR2 SYGVKD. V lost 2 bases, J lost 3 bases, and 4 bases stayed unmatched. CDR3 size: 15 residues. DNA of the CDR3: TGTGCCATCAGTGAGCTTTCGGGAGGCTACAATGAGCAGTTCTTC. Encoded protein: CAISELSGGYNEQFF.

This chain connects TRBV6-1 to TRBJ1-3, with a weak D call TRBD1 (6 bases). CDR3 length equals 15 residues. Germline V gives CDR1 MNHNS, CDR2 SASEGT. The V and J ends lost 10 bases and 4 bases respectively, with 20 bases between them. The DNA for the CDR3 is TGTGCCACTACGTTGCCCAGGGGTGGAGGAAACACCATATATTTT. It yields the protein CATTLPRGGGNTIYF.

The chain couples TRBV28 to TRBJ1-5, with 10 bases that match TRBD1. The CDR3 consists of 14 residues. Unmatched junction bases numbered 6, after V lost 6 bases and J lost 7 bases. Germline lookup yields CDR1 MDHEN and CDR2 SYDVKM. The CDR3 sequence: CASRSGTGVQPQHF. The DNA of the CDR3 is TGTGCCAGCAGGTCCGGGACAGGGGTACAGCCCCAGCATTTT.

V gene TRBV18 combines with J gene TRBJ2-7; D is possibly TRBD2 (6 bases). The V gene's germline CDR1 is KGHSH and CDR2 LQKENI. The length of the CDR3 is 13 residues. V shed 3 bases and J shed 5 bases, with 11 bases lying between them. CDR3 nucleotides: TGTGCCAGCTCACCTCTCAGACTAGACGAGCAGTACTTC. Translated: CASSPLRLDEQYF.

This clone was observed a few times. This chain uses TRBV10-3 with TRBJ2-1; TRBD2 matches 7 bases. The CDR3 spans 15 residues. Germline-derived CDR1 and CDR2 are ENHRY and SYGVKD. J was trimmed by 8 bases and V by 6 bases; bases with no gene match: 13. The DNA of the CDR3 is TGTGCCATCAGAGACCCCGGGGGGAGTGGCGATGAGCAGTTCTTC. As protein: CAIRDPGGSGDEQFF.

V gene TRBV15 combines with J gene TRBJ2-1; D is possibly TRBD1 (5 bases). V was clipped by 8 bases and J by 2 bases, with 7 bases between them. Germline values: CDR1 LNHNV, CDR2 YYDKDF (reference sequence). This CDR3 has 12 residues. CDR3 amino acids: CATGAPYNEQFF. CDR3 nucleotides: TGTGCCACCGGGGCGCCCTACAATGAGCAGTTCTTC. The complete variable domain, with remaining parts taken from reference TRBV15 and TRBJ2-1, reads DAMVIQNPRYQVTQFGKPVTLSCSQTLNHNVMYWYQQKSSQAPKLLFHYYDKDFNNEADTPDNFQSRRPNTSFCFLDIRSPGLGDTAMYLCATGAPYNEQFFGPGTRLTVL.